A selection of T cell receptor beta chains follows, all from one sample in a study of glioma-infiltrating T cells. One entry per CDR3 protein, called by TCRdb with MiXCR from the multiplex PCR reads. The sample has approximately 400,000 distinct CDR3 sequences, around 38% seen once. The sequenced material came from glioma tissue, nonneoplastic brain tissue, or PBMCs (not recorded which). Receptors originate from a human donor with low-grade glioma or glioblastoma, undergoing nonglioma brain surgery, or in good health (not recorded which). Both conserved end residues are trimmed from each CDR3. The D gene is left open where the match is weak. For some rows the clone size is stated as once, few or many, or as a class when expanded; others skip it.

j_gene | abundance | v_gene | d_gene | CDR3aa
TRBJ2-5 | few | TRBV12-3/TRBV12-4 | TRBD2 | ASSRGSGSGQTQY
TRBJ2-3 | NA | TRBV5-1 | NA | ASSLAVDPTDTQY
TRBJ1-2 | NA | TRBV29-1 | NA | SLEAGNYGYT
TRBJ2-3 | many | TRBV15 | TRBD1 | ATSRGDRGFVDTQY
TRBJ2-5 | few | TRBV4-2 | NA | ASSQDLQETQY
TRBJ2-5 | many | TRBV6-1 | TRBD2 | ASSETAGGLQETQY
TRBJ1-5 | NA | TRBV28 | NA | ASSLFRGGTYSNKPQH
TRBJ1-1 | NA | TRBV28 | TRBD1 | ASSLPFRTGYTEAF
TRBJ2-5 | many | TRBV6-2/TRBV6-3 | NA | ASSYSDPRETQY
TRBJ1-1 | NA | TRBV28 | NA | ASSLEVGVGDNTKAF
TRBJ1-6 | few | TRBV20-1 | NA | SAGAAVNSPLH
TRBJ1-1 | many | TRBV15 | NA | ATSRVPGTEAF
TRBJ2-7 | many | TRBV6-5 | NA | ASTRHESYEQY
TRBJ1-4 | NA | TRBV20-1 | NA | SATLRDSREKLF
TRBJ2-3 | once | TRBV27 | TRBD1 | ASAGQDRGGTDTQY
TRBJ2-7 | few | TRBV28 | TRBD2 | ASSLPPSGYSYEQY
TRBJ2-6 | few | TRBV20-1 | NA | SARDLYGANVLT
TRBJ1-1 | NA | TRBV20-1 | NA | SAQPPLLDTEAF
TRBJ2-1 | NA | TRBV27 | TRBD2 | ASSSGTSGTNEQF
TRBJ2-1 | NA | TRBV28 | TRBD1 | ASSALGQGLMGQL
TRBJ2-1 | many | TRBV5-4 | TRBD2 | ASGGLAGTPIRGNEQF
TRBJ2-3 | few | TRBV20-1 | TRBD2 | SAKREGAGDTQY
TRBJ2-3 | NA | TRBV10-3 | NA | AIGLTDTQY
TRBJ2-1 | NA | TRBV18 | TRBD2 | ASSMTHPAGGLSYNEQF
TRBJ2-2 | NA | TRBV6-5 | NA | ASSYWGRNTGELV
TRBJ2-7 | NA | TRBV19 | TRBD2 | ASSSAGGPYEQY
TRBJ1-5 | NA | TRBV28 | NA | ASGNVRNQPQH
TRBJ2-1 | NA | TRBV4-3 | TRBD2 | ASSQAGGAGWDEQF
TRBJ1-1 | many | TRBV20-1 | NA | SARGRDFLNTEAF
TRBJ2-1 | few | TRBV6-1 | TRBD2 | ASSDYGTRAYNEQF
TRBJ1-2 | many | TRBV20-1 | TRBD1 | SARQGLTSYGYT
TRBJ2-1 | NA | TRBV12-3/TRBV12-4 | NA | ASSGTRSRDEQF
TRBJ2-4 | NA | TRBV7-6 | NA | ASSLGRVDIQY
TRBJ2-6 | NA | TRBV7-2 | NA | ASGVRTIAPLSPGANVLT
TRBJ2-3 | NA | TRBV20-1 | NA | SSGAADTQY
TRBJ2-1 | NA | TRBV2 | NA | ASRPEYNEQF
TRBJ1-2 | many | TRBV6-2/TRBV6-3 | TRBD1 | ASSYSTGGYGYT
TRBJ2-3 | NA | TRBV3-1 | TRBD1 | ASSQRNGFRGTQY
TRBJ2-3 | few | TRBV20-1 | TRBD2 | SAGLAGGGGDTQY
TRBJ2-1 | NA | TRBV2 | TRBD2 | ASSVSSGSYNEQF
TRBJ1-1 | few | TRBV19 | NA | ASSQTGLNEAF
TRBJ2-6 | NA | TRBV4-1 | NA | ASSQVTSPLSEANVLT
TRBJ2-3 | NA | TRBV7-3 | TRBD2 | ASRSTSGRTGTQY
TRBJ1-1 | many | TRBV28 | NA | ASSFRSTEAF
TRBJ2-5 | NA | TRBV20-1 | NA | SPLPPYQETQY
TRBJ2-3 | NA | TRBV15 | NA | ATSSPRTSTDTQY
TRBJ2-7 | NA | TRBV7-2 | NA | ASSPGQSPYERY
TRBJ2-3 | few | TRBV11-2 | TRBD2 | ASSLEGLDSDTQY
TRBJ2-2 | NA | TRBV19 | NA | ASCRVINTGELF
TRBJ1-1 | many | TRBV20-1 | TRBD1 | SATLGQVGTEAF
TRBJ2-4 | NA | TRBV20-1 | TRBD2 | SARELAGAKNIQY
TRBJ2-1 | NA | TRBV28 | TRBD2 | ASSSPPSGRNEQF
TRBJ1-1 | NA | TRBV20-1 | NA | SAQRVARRAEAF
TRBJ2-7 | many | TRBV20-1 | NA | SASGTDLPYEQY
TRBJ2-4 | few | TRBV28 | NA | ASSPRTGWRAKNIQY
TRBJ2-7 | NA | TRBV12-3/TRBV12-4 | TRBD2 | ASSLRTSPREQY
TRBJ2-3 | NA | TRBV20-1 | NA | SAGRGDTQY
TRBJ2-7 | few | TRBV7-2 | NA | ASRTGASSYEQY
TRBJ2-7 | NA | TRBV7-8 | NA | ANSLVRASYSYEQY